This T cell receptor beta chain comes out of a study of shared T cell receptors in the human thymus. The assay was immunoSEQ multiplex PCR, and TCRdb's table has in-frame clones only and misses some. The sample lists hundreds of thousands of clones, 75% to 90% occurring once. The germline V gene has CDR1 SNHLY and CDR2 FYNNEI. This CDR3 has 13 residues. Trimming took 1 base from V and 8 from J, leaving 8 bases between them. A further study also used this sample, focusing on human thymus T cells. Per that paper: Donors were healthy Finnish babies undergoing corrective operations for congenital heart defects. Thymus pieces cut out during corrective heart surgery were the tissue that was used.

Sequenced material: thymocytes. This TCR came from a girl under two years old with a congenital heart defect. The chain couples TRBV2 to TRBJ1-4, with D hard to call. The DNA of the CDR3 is TGTGCCAGCAGTGAAGACGCTGGCGAAAAACTGTTTTTT. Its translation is CASSEDAGEKLFF.